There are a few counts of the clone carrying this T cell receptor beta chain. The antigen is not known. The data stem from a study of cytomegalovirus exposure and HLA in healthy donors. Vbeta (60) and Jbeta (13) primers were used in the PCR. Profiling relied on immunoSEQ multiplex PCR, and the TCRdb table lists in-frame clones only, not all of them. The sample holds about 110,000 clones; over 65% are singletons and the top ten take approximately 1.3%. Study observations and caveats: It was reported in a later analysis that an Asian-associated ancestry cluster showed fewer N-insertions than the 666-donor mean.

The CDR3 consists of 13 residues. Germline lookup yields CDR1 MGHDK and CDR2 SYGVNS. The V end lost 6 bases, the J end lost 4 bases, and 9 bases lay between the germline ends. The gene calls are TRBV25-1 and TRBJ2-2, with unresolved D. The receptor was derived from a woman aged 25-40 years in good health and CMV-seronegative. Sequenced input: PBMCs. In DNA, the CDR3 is TGTGCCAGCAGCGTCCTCGGCACCGGGGAGCTGTTTTTT. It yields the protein CASSVLGTGELFF.